This entry lists 5 T cell receptor beta chains sequenced from one sample in a study of T-cell reconstitution after alpha-beta-depleted transplantation in children (dated by TCRdb to the mid-2010s). The receptor library was made with PCR. The sequencing machine was an Illumina HiSeq 2500. TCR libraries were prepared with molecular barcoding, using unique molecular identifiers to normalize TCRbeta repertoire quantification. TCRdb's own reprocessing of the public reads used fastp at Q25 and MiXCR and kept productive beta chains. Each entry merges the rows of one CDR3 protein and shows their most common DNA and genes. For this sample there are about 610,000 distinct CDR3 sequences; about 10% appear just once. The ten largest clones add up to less than 5% of the sample. This specimen was PBMCs from the stem cell graft donor, taken from the stem cell graft. The origin of the receptors is a human donor who donated a stem cell graft to a child with acute myeloid leukemia.

This clonotype showed up just a few times. This chain joins TRBV5-6 and TRBJ2-3, with D maybe TRBD2 (6 bases). This CDR3 contains 15 residues. CDR1 and CDR2 (germline): SGHDT, YYEEEE. Trimming removed 2 bases from V and 1 base from J, with 11 bases in between. DNA of the CDR3: TGTGCCAGCAGCTTCGGGACTCCGCGCACAGATACGCAGTATTTT. Protein product: CASSFGTPRTDTQYF.

This clonotype has only a few counts. V is TRBV29-1 and J is TRBJ2-3, with D hard to call. Germline-derived CDR1 and CDR2 are SQVTM and ANQGSEA. Trimming left V 7 bases short and J 6 bases short, with 11 bases between. CDR3 size: 11 residues. The CDR3 reads CSAYPSDTQYF. The CDR3 coding sequence is TGCAGCGCCTACCCTTCGGATACGCAGTATTTT.

This clonotype was counted ten times or more. The rearrangement joins TRBV24-1 to TRBJ2-1; D remains ambiguous. The CDR3 length is 12 residues. The germline gives CDR1 KGHDR, CDR2 SFDVKD. The V end was cut by 9 bases, the J end by 10 bases, with 15 bases between. Written as DNA, the CDR3 is TGTGCCACCGGGTCTAGTCTAGGGGAGCAGTTCTTC. The encoded protein is CATGSSLGEQFF.

In nucleotides, the CDR3 is TGCGCCAGCAGCTTGGCACCGGGACAGGGGGCCTCCTACGAGCAGTACTTC. As protein: CASSLAPGQGASYEQYF. This chain links TRBV5-1 with TRBJ2-7, with 12 bases aligning to TRBD1. This CDR3 has 17 amino acids. Trimming took 0 bases from V and 0 from J; bases not matched to a gene: 4. CDR1 SGHRS and CDR2 YFSETQ come from the germline V gene.

The chain is built from TRBV29-1 and TRBJ1-4, with no clear D. Germline V gives CDR1 SQVTM, CDR2 ANQGSEA. The CDR3 is 15 amino acids. Trimming took 0 bases from V and 7 from J, leaving 15 bases between them. CDR3 in amino acids: CSVEDLGRPGEKLFF. DNA of the CDR3: TGCAGCGTTGAAGATCTAGGGCGTCCTGGTGAAAAACTGTTTTTT.